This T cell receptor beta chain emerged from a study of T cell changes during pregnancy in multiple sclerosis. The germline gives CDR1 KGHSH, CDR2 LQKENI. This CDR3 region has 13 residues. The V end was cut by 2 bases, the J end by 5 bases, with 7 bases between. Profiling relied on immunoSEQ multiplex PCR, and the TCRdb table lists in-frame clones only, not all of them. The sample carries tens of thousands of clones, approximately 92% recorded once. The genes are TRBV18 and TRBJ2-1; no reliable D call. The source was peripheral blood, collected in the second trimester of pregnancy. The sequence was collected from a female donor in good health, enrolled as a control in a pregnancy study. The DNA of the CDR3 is TGTGCCAGCTCACCAGGGCTTAACAATGAGCAGTTCTTC. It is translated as CASSPGLNNEQFF.